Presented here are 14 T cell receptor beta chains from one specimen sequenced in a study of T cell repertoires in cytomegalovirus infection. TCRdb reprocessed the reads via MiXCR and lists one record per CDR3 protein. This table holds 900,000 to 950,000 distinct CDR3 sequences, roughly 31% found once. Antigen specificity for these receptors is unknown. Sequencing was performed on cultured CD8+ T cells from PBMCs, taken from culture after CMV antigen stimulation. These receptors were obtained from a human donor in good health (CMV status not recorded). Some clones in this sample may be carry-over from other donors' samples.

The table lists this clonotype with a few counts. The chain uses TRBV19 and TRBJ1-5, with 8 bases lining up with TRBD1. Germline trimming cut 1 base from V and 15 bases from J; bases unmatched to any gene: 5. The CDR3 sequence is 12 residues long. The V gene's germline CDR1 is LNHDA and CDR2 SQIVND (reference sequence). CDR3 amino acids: CASSIGGQGRHF. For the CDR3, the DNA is TGTGCCAGTAGTATAGGCGGACAGGGAAGGCATTTT.

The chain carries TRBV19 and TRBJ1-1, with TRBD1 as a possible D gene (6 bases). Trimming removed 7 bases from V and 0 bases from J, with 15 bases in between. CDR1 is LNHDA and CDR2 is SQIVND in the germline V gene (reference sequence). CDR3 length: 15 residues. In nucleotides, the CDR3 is TGTGCCAGTAAATTACCGGGACAAATGAACACTGAAGCTTTCTTT. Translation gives CASKLPGQMNTEAFF. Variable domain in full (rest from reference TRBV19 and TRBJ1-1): DGGITQSPKYLFRKEGQNVTLSCEQNLNHDAMYWYRQDPGQGLRLIYYSQIVNDFQKGDIAEGYSVSREKKESFPLTVTSAQKNPTAFYLCASKLPGQMNTEAFFGQGTRLTVV.

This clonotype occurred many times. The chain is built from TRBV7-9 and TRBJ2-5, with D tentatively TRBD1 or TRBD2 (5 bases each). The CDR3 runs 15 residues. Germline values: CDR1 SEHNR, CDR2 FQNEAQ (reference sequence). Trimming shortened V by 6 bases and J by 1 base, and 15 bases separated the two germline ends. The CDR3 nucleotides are TGTGCCAGCAGTAGCAGGGACCGTTTCCAAGAGACCCAGTACTTC. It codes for CASSSRDRFQETQYF.

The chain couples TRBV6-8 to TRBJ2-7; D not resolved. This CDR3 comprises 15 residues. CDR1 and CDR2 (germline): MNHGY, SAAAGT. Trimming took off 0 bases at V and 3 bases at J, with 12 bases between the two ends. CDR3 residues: CASSYSKGPLYEQYF. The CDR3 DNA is TGTGCCAGCAGTTACTCGAAGGGCCCTCTCTACGAGCAGTACTTC.

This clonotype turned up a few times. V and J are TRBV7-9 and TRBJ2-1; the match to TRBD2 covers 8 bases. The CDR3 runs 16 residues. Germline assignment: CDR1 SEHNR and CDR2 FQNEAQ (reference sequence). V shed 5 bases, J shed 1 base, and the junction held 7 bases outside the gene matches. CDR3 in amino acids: CASSPPGGASYNEQFF. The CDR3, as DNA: TGTGCCAGCAGCCCCCCCGGGGGGGCATCCTACAATGAGCAGTTCTTC. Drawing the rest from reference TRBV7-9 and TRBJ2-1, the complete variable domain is DTGVSQNPRHKITKRGQNVTFRCDPISEHNRLYWYRQTLGQGPEFLTYFQNEAQLEKSRLLSDRFSAERPKGSFSTLEIQRTEQGDSAMYLCASSPPGGASYNEQFFGPGTRLTVL.

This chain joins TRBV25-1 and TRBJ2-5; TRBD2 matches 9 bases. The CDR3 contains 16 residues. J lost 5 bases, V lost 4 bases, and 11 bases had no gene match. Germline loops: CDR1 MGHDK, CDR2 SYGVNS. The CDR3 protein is CASSGIAGVFQETQYF. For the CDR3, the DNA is TGTGCCAGCAGTGGAATAGCGGGGGTCTTCCAGGAGACCCAGTACTTC.

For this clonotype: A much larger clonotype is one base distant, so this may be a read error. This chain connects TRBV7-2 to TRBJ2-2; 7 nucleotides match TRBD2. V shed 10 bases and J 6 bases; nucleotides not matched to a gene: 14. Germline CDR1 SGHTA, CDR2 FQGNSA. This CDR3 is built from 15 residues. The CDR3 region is CANSPWASGSGELFF. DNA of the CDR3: TGTGCCAACAGTCCCTGGGCTAGCGGTTCCGGGGAGCTGTTTTTT.

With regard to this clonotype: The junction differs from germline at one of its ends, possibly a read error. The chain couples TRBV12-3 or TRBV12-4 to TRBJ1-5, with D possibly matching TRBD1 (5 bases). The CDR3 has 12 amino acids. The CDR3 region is CANSFGGQPQHF. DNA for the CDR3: TGTGCCAACAGTTTTGGGGGGCAGCCCCAGCATTTT.

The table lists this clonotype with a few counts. The CDR3 DNA follows: TGTGCCAGCAGCGAACAGGGGGCCGACGAGCAGTACTTC. Translated: CASSEQGADEQYF. V gene TRBV6-6 combines with J gene TRBJ2-7, with 9 bases that match TRBD1. Germline CDR1 MNHNY, CDR2 SVGAGI (reference sequence). The CDR3 spans 13 residues. The V segment lost 6 bases and the J segment 5 bases; nucleotides outside the gene matches: 5.

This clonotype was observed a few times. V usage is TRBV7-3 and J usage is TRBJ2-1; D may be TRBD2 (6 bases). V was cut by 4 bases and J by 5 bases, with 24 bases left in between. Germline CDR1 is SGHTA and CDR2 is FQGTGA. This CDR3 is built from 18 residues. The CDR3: CASSSFHARDSLDNEQFF. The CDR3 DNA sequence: TGTGCCAGCAGCTCATTCCACGCCCGGGACTCCCTTGACAATGAGCAGTTCTTC.

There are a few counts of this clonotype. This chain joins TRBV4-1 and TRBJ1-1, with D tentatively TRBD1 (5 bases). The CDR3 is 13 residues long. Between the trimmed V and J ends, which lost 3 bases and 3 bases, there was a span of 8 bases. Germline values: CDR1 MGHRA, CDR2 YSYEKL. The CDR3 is CASSHGGDTEAFF. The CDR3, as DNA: TGCGCCAGCAGCCACGGGGGAGACACTGAAGCTTTCTTT.

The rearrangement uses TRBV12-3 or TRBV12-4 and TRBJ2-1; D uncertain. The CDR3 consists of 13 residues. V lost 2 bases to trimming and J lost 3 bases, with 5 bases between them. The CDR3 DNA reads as TGTGCCAGCAGTTTACGGCACTACAATGAGCAGTTCTTC. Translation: CASSLRHYNEQFF.

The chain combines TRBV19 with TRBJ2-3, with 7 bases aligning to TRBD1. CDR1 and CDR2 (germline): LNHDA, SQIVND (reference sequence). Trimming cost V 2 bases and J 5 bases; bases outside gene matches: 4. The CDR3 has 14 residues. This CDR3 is CASSIPAGGDTQYF. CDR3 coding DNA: TGTGCCAGTAGTATACCGGCAGGGGGAGATACGCAGTATTTT.

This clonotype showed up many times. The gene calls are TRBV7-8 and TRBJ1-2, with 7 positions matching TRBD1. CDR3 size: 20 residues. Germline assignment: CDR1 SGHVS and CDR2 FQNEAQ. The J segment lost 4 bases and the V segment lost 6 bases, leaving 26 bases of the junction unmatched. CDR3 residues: CASSLAAQRDSLDWSYGYTF. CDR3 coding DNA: TGTGCCAGCAGTTTGGCCGCCCAACGGGACAGTTTGGACTGGTCCTATGGCTACACCTTC.